This TCR beta chain appears in the sequencing data of a study of blood T cell repertoires in COVID-19. Overall study: The origin of the acute and convalescent COVID-19 samples was the United States, Italy and Spain. T cells, B-cell-depleted T cells, or PBMCs supplied cDNA or gDNA.

Participant-given clinical history determined each cohort assignment. The CDR3 consists of 15 residues. The ends lost 6 bases at V and 4 bases at J; junction bases unmatched: 10. The germline V gene encodes CDR1 MNHEY and CDR2 SVGAGI. In the original analysis: Amplification from reference gene primers served as the basis for estimated nucleated cell counts. Profiling relied on immunoSEQ multiplex PCR, and the TCRdb table lists in-frame clones only, not all of them. V and J calls and clone size are as listed in that table; D and trimming were resolved from the DNA. The sample lists approximately 220,000 clones, around 90% seen once, with 2.6% in the top ten.

The sample was PBMCs or T cells enriched from blood (not recorded which). The chain has TRBV6-5 and TRBJ2-3; 7 positions match TRBD2. This receptor was obtained from a woman between 25 and 40 years old who had recovered from COVID-19. The CDR3 DNA reads TGTGCCAGCAGGGCCAGCGGGGCCAGGGCAGATACGCAGTATTTT. Its translation: CASRASGARADTQYF.